These T cell receptor beta chains were read from a single sample in a study of sequential checkpoint blockade in melanoma. Sequencing used immunoSEQ multiplex PCR; TCRdb keeps in-frame clones, though not all of them. Of around 4,600 clones listed, about 25% are singletons. The material sequenced was tumor tissue (inferred from file names), taken from a patient given nivolumab and ipilimumab in sequence. These receptors all stem from a human donor with melanoma. The CDR3 runs from the conserved cysteine through the conserved F or W. The D gene is left open where the match is weak. Only part of the rows carry a size: once, few, many, or a class if the clone is expanded.

TRBJ2-1 | few | TRBD2 | TRBV6-8 | TGTGCCAGCAGTCTCCGACTAGCGGCCAATTACAATGAGCAGTTCTTC | CASSLRLAANYNEQFF
TRBJ2-3 | few | TRBD2 | TRBV7-6 | TGTGCCAGCAGCCAGACTATTAGCGGGACTAGCACAGATACGCAGTATTTT | CASSQTISGTSTDTQYF
TRBJ1-5 | . | . | TRBV19 | TGTGCCAGTAGTATAGAAGGGCCCCGGGGCACTAATCAGCCCCAGCATTTT | CASSIEGPRGTNQPQHF
TRBJ2-7 | . | . | TRBV29-1 | TGCAGCGTGCGTCACCCCCCCCCTGGGAACTACGAGCAGTACTTC | CSVRHPPPGNYEQYF
TRBJ2-7 | . | . | TRBV10-1 | TGCGCCAGCTCCTCCGGACTCATGCAATACTTC | CASSSGLMQYF
TRBJ2-3 | . | TRBD1 | TRBV30 | TGTGCCTGTAGGCCACCCGGGACAGGAGGCACAGATACGCAGTATTTT | CACRPPGTGGTDTQYF
TRBJ2-3 | . | TRBD1 | TRBV28 | TGTGCCAGCATGGAGACAGGGAGCACAGATACGCAGTATTTT | CASMETGSTDTQYF
TRBJ2-1 | few | TRBD1 | TRBV6-8 | TGTGCCAGCAGCCCGACAGGGGACAATGAGCAGTTCTTC | CASSPTGDNEQFF
TRBJ1-1 | few | . | TRBV6-8 | TGTGCCAGCAGTGCTTTTCCTTGGGGGAGTGTCACTGAAGCTTTCTTT | CASSAFPWGSVTEAFF
TRBJ1-6 | . | . | TRBV11-3 | TGTGCCAGCAGGTTACAGGGCGATGGTTCACCCCTCCACTTT | CASRLQGDGSPLHF